A single sample gave rise to the 17 T cell receptor beta chains below, sequenced in a study of STAT5B mutations in CD4+ large granular lymphocyte leukemia. Measured with immunoSEQ multiplex PCR; TCRdb has only the in-frame clones, and not every one. The data contain around 27,000 clones, less than 85% of them seen just once; the ten biggest clones take up about 3.1%. The sequencing input was CD4+ T cells from blood buffy coats. The receptors were sampled from a human donor in good health.

The chain carries TRBV6-5 and TRBJ2-7, with D perhaps TRBD1 (5 bases). Germline-derived CDR1 and CDR2 are MNHEY and SVGAGI. The ends were cut back, 2 bases at V and 5 bases at J, with 16 bases in the middle. This CDR3 has 15 amino acids. The CDR3 DNA reads TGTGCCAGCAGTTACCGCGCCAGGGAAGGCCACGAGCAGTACTTC. It is translated as CASSYRAREGHEQYF.

V and J are TRBV6-5 and TRBJ2-4; the D is unclear. Trimming removed 7 bases at V and 8 bases at J, with 12 bases between. The CDR3 consists of 12 residues. CDR1 MNHEY and CDR2 SVGAGI come from the germline V gene. CDR3 nucleotide sequence: TGTGCCAGCACCTCATCTGGGGACATTCAGTACTTC. This encodes CASTSSGDIQYF.

The chain recombines TRBV11-1 with TRBJ2-3; no clear D. Germline V gene data show CDR1 as SGHAT and CDR2 as FQDESV (reference sequence). The V end lost 2 bases, the J end lost 6 bases, and 6 bases lay between the germline ends. The length of the CDR3 is 12 residues. CDR3 sequence: CASSLSTDTQYF. As DNA, the CDR3 is TGTGCCAGCAGCTTAAGTACGGATACGCAGTATTTT.

This sequence joins TRBV14 and TRBJ2-5; 11 bases are a match to TRBD2. The DNA end is more similar to TRBJ2-7, so the J call may be wrong. The CDR3 has 17 residues. Germline V gene data show CDR1 as SGHDN and CDR2 as FVKESK. Here the CDR3 reads CASSQDGLAGGSYEQYF. The CDR3, as DNA: TGTGCCAGCAGCCAAGATGGCCTAGCGGGAGGATCCTACGAGCAGTACTTC.

V is TRBV5-1 and J is TRBJ1-5; D unclear. This CDR3 comprises 14 residues. V was pared by 0 bases and J by 4 bases, with 8 bases between. Germline CDR1 reads SGHRS; CDR2 reads YFSETQ. The CDR3 here is CASSLDSFNQPQHF. CDR3 in DNA: TGCGCCAGCAGCTTGGACTCATTTAATCAGCCCCAGCATTTT.

This chain links TRBV27 with TRBJ2-7; 8 positions agree with TRBD2. Germline CDR1 is MNHEY and CDR2 is SMNVEV (reference sequence). The CDR3 loop spans 15 amino acids. With 6 bases clipped from V and 7 bases from J, the junction kept 14 bases outside the gene matches. The CDR3 region is CASSRSGGTGGEQYF. The CDR3 DNA reads TGTGCCAGCAGCCGTTCGGGGGGGACGGGTGGTGAGCAGTACTTC.

This clone was counted a few times. The chain is built from TRBV7-6 and TRBJ2-1; D unclear. Deletions cut 4 bases from V and 5 bases from J, with 6 bases between. This CDR3 has 12 residues. Germline CDR1 reads SGHVS; CDR2 reads FNYEAQ. The CDR3 reads CASSSPDNEQFF. The DNA of the CDR3 is TGTGCCAGCAGCTCTCCGGACAATGAGCAGTTCTTC.

This clone is a singleton in its sample. The chain combines TRBV4-3 with TRBJ2-3; 8 nucleotides line up with TRBD2. Germline CDR1 LGHNA, CDR2 YSLEER. The CDR3 runs 15 residues. With 1 base clipped from V and 0 bases from J, the junction kept 0 bases outside the gene matches. The CDR3 region is CASSQASGSTDTQYF. The DNA of the CDR3 is TGCGCCAGCAGCCAAGCTAGCGGGAGCACAGATACGCAGTATTTT.

The chain links TRBV14 to TRBJ1-2; 7 bases map to TRBD1. The CDR3 contains 15 residues. J lost 4 bases, V lost 1 base, and 6 bases had no gene match. The V gene's germline CDR1 is SGHDN and CDR2 FVKESK. CDR3 in amino acids: CASSQGQGRSYGYTF. The CDR3 DNA reads as TGTGCCAGCAGCCAAGGACAGGGTCGTTCCTATGGCTACACCTTC. The entire variable domain, with the rest obtained from reference TRBV14 and TRBJ1-2, is as follows: EAGVTQFPSHSVIEKGQTVTLRCDPISGHDNLYWYRRVMGKEIKFLLHFVKESKQDESGMPNNRFLAERTGGTYSTLKVQPAELEDSGVYFCASSQGQGRSYGYTFGSGTRLTVV.

The chain couples TRBV18 to TRBJ2-1; 11 bases are a match to TRBD1. This CDR3 spans 17 amino acids. Germline CDR1 is KGHSH and CDR2 is LQKENI. The ends lost 1 base at V and 8 bases at J; junction bases unmatched: 10. Here the CDR3 DNA reads TGTGCCAGCTCACCACTTACCTCGGGACAGGGGGGGTATGAGCAGTTCTTC. Translation: CASSPLTSGQGGYEQFF.

J is TRBJ1-2 and V is TRBV6-6; D remains ambiguous. Germline V gene lookup returns CDR1 MNHNY and CDR2 SVGAGI (reference sequence). The V gene lost 6 bases and the J gene lost 4 bases, with 9 bases spanning the gap. This CDR3 spans 12 amino acids. The CDR3 nucleotides are TGTGCCAGCAGCCTCGAGATCTATGGCTACACCTTC. This gives the protein CASSLEIYGYTF.

This clone was observed a few times. This sequence joins TRBV2 and TRBJ1-2, with D unresolved. This CDR3 contains 14 residues. CDR1 is SNHLY and CDR2 is FYNNEI in the germline V gene. Trimming left V 1 base short and J 4 bases short, with 10 bases between. CDR3 sequence reads: CASSEEGEGYGYTF. DNA of the CDR3: TGTGCCAGCAGTGAAGAGGGAGAAGGCTATGGCTACACCTTC.

This chain joins TRBV5-1 and TRBJ1-1; D gene ambiguous. The CDR3 covers 14 residues. Germline V CDR1 and CDR2: SGHRS, YFSETQ. Trimming took 4 bases from V and 1 from J, leaving 11 bases between them. Here the CDR3 reads CASSLSDGNTEAFF. The CDR3 bases are TGCGCCAGCAGCCTATCAGACGGGAACACTGAAGCTTTCTTT.

The V and J genes are TRBV5-8 and TRBJ2-1; unclear D gene. The CDR3 spans 13 residues. CDR1 SGHTS and CDR2 YDEGEE come from the germline V gene. The ends were cut back, 1 base at V and 7 bases at J, with 9 bases in the middle. The CDR3 sequence is CASSLLKVNEQFF. Here the CDR3 DNA reads TGTGCCAGCAGCTTGTTAAAGGTTAATGAGCAGTTCTTC.

The V gene is TRBV7-3, the J gene TRBJ2-2; 9 nucleotides agree with TRBD1. Germline loops: CDR1 SGHTA, CDR2 FQGTGA. The CDR3 has 15 amino acids. Germline trimming cut 1 base from V and 6 bases from J; bases unmatched to any gene: 3. The CDR3 reads CASSLMGQGAGELFF. CDR3 in DNA: TGTGCCAGCAGCTTAATGGGACAGGGAGCCGGGGAGCTGTTTTTT. The full variable domain, with the rest looked up from reference TRBV7-3 and TRBJ2-2, is GAGVSQTPSNKVTEKGKYVELRCDPISGHTALYWYRQSLGQGPEFLIYFQGTGAADDSGLPNDRFFAVRPEGSVSTLKIQRTERGDSAVYLCASSLMGQGAGELFFGEGSRLTVL.

The chain combines TRBV5-1 with TRBJ1-1; 12 bases map to TRBD1. The V segment lost 3 bases and the J segment 8 bases; nucleotides outside the gene matches: 8. The CDR3 sequence is 15 residues long. Germline CDR1 SGHRS, CDR2 YFSETQ. The CDR3 protein is CASSSGTGGEGEAFF. In nucleotides, the CDR3 is TGCGCCAGCAGCTCAGGGACAGGGGGCGAGGGAGAAGCTTTCTTT.

This chain joins TRBV15 and TRBJ1-4; 7 bases agree with TRBD1. J was trimmed by 4 bases and V by 2 bases; bases with no gene match: 7. Germline values: CDR1 LNHNV, CDR2 YYDKDF (reference sequence). This CDR3 has 16 amino acids. The CDR3 nucleotides are TGTGCCACCAGCAGAATCGGGACAGTTGATAATGAAAAACTGTTTTTT. Protein product: CATSRIGTVDNEKLFF.